These T cell receptor beta chains were read from a single sample in a study of beta chain features in type 1 diabetes. Method: immunoSEQ multiplex PCR; TCRdb's copy keeps in-frame clones and lacks some. Of over 300,000 clones in the sample, 9.3% are singletons; the top ten hold less than 1.2%. Sequencing input: central memory CD4+ T cells from blood. The receptors were sampled from a man aged 30 to 45 with type 1 diabetes. Both conserved end residues are part of each CDR3. Each record gives: D gene, clone size, V gene, J gene, CDR3 DNA, CDR3 protein. The D gene is left open where the match is weak. Where a row states a size, it is once, few, many or the class of an expanded clone; other rows omit it.

D: NA; size: NA; V: TRBV19; J: TRBJ2-1; DNA: TGTGCCAGTAGTATCCCTTACCCGGGGCATGAGCAGTTCTTC; CDR3: CASSIPYPGHEQFF
D: TRBD1; size: few; V: TRBV7-9; J: TRBJ1-2; DNA: TGTGCCAGCAGCTCTAACCGGGACAGGAACTATGGCTACACCTTC; CDR3: CASSSNRDRNYGYTF
D: TRBD1; size: few; V: TRBV4-3; J: TRBJ1-6; DNA: TGCGCCAGCAGCCAACGACAGGGCCCCCTCCAATTCGGCCCCCTCCACTTT; CDR3: CASSQRQGPLQFGPLHF
D: NA; size: NA; V: TRBV6-6; J: TRBJ1-1; DNA: TGTGCCAGCAGTTACTCTGCAGGGAAGGTCACTGAAGCTTTCTTT; CDR3: CASSYSAGKVTEAFF
D: NA; size: NA; V: TRBV7-2; J: TRBJ1-2; DNA: TGTGCCAGCAGCTTAGTACAGGCTGGTTATGGCTACACCTTC; CDR3: CASSLVQAGYGYTF
D: NA; size: many; V: TRBV7-6; J: TRBJ2-2; DNA: TGTGCCAGCAGCTTAGGAGGGGTTCGAGCCGGGGAGCTGTTTTTT; CDR3: CASSLGGVRAGELFF
D: TRBD2; size: NA; V: TRBV7-2; J: TRBJ2-5; DNA: TGTGCCAGCAGCCCGTATGGACTAGCGGAGACCCAGTACTTC; CDR3: CASSPYGLAETQYF
D: NA; size: few; V: TRBV29-1; J: TRBJ2-3; DNA: TGCAGCGTTGAGGTGGGGGCCGAGGATACGCAGTATTTT; CDR3: CSVEVGAEDTQYF
D: TRBD2; size: few; V: TRBV5-1; J: TRBJ2-1; DNA: TGCGCCAGCAGCCCCGCTAGCGGGGGGACCTTAGGGAATGAGCAGTTCTTC; CDR3: CASSPASGGTLGNEQFF
D: NA; size: NA; V: TRBV7-2; J: TRBJ1-5; DNA: TGTGCCAGCAGCTCTCTTAAAGACCCGGGAATGAGTCAGCCCCAGCATTTT; CDR3: CASSSLKDPGMSQPQHF
D: NA; size: NA; V: TRBV5-8; J: TRBJ2-5; DNA: TGTGCCAGCAGCCTCTTCAAGCAGGCCCAAGAGACCCAGTACTTC; CDR3: CASSLFKQAQETQYF
D: TRBD2; size: NA; V: TRBV27; J: TRBJ2-5; DNA: TGTGCCAGCAGTGAGGGACTAGCGGGGGGGCCCGGAGAGACCCAGTACTTC; CDR3: CASSEGLAGGPGETQYF
D: NA; size: NA; V: TRBV5-1; J: TRBJ2-7; DNA: TGCGCCAGCAGCGTCATCACAGGGTCCTACGAGCAGTACTTC; CDR3: CASSVITGSYEQYF
D: NA; size: NA; V: TRBV28; J: TRBJ1-5; DNA: TGTGCCAGCGGGAGTACCGGGTTGCTCGAACAGCCCCAGCATTTT; CDR3: CASGSTGLLEQPQHF
D: NA; size: NA; V: TRBV9; J: TRBJ2-3; DNA: TGTGCCAGCAGCGTAGGAGGATATGGCACAGATACGCAGTATTTT; CDR3: CASSVGGYGTDTQYF
D: NA; size: few; V: TRBV7-6; J: TRBJ1-1; DNA: TGTGCCAGCAGCCCCGGGGGGTACGGCACTGAAGCTTTCTTT; CDR3: CASSPGGYGTEAFF
D: NA; size: many; V: TRBV19; J: TRBJ2-6; DNA: TGTGCCAGTAGTAGACTGTACCAATCTGGGGCCAACGTCCTGACTTTC; CDR3: CASSRLYQSGANVLTF
D: NA; size: NA; V: TRBV5-1; J: TRBJ2-7; DNA: TGCGCCAGCAGTTTTATGCCGGTGGCCCGAGGAGAGCAGTACTTC; CDR3: CASSFMPVARGEQYF
D: TRBD2; size: NA; V: TRBV29-1; J: TRBJ2-5; DNA: TGCAGCGTTGGAAAGGAGCCCTTCGGGGGGGCGTACCAAGAGACCCAGTACTTC; CDR3: CSVGKEPFGGAYQETQYF
D: NA; size: NA; V: TRBV25-1; J: TRBJ1-2; DNA: TGTGCCAGCAGTGAGCGGCAGACCTATGGCTACACCTTC; CDR3: CASSERQTYGYTF
D: TRBD1; size: NA; V: TRBV18; J: TRBJ1-1; DNA: TGTGCCAGCTCACCGGACAGGGACTTGGCTTTCTTT; CDR3: CASSPDRDLAFF
D: TRBD1; size: NA; V: TRBV6-6; J: TRBJ1-1; DNA: TGTGCCAGCAGTTACACCCGACAGGGCACTGAAGCTTTCTTT; CDR3: CASSYTRQGTEAFF
D: NA; size: few; V: TRBV28; J: TRBJ1-4; DNA: TGTGCCAGCAGTATAGGGTACGATGAAAAACTGTTTTTT; CDR3: CASSIGYDEKLFF
D: NA; size: many; V: TRBV29-1; J: TRBJ1-1; DNA: TGCAGCGTTGAAGATTCCGGTGAAGCTTTCTTT; CDR3: CSVEDSGEAFF
D: TRBD1; size: NA; V: TRBV7-9; J: TRBJ2-6; DNA: TGTGCCAGCAGTTCGGGACAGGGGGTCTCTGGGGCCAACGTCCTGACTTTC; CDR3: CASSSGQGVSGANVLTF
D: TRBD2; size: many; V: TRBV15; J: TRBJ2-5; DNA: TGTGCCACCAGCAGAGTAGCGGGGGGAAGCGAGACCCAGTACTTC; CDR3: CATSRVAGGSETQYF
D: NA; size: NA; V: TRBV28; J: TRBJ2-2; DNA: TGTGCCAGCAGGATGACAGGGGAGCTGTTTTTT; CDR3: CASRMTGELFF
D: NA; size: NA; V: TRBV5-1; J: TRBJ1-3; DNA: TGCGCCAGCAGCCCGGGGGACACTGGAAACACCATATATTTT; CDR3: CASSPGDTGNTIYF
D: NA; size: NA; V: TRBV4-3; J: TRBJ2-3; DNA: TGCGCCAGCAGCCAAGGACAGAGCGGCACAGATACGCAGTATTTT; CDR3: CASSQGQSGTDTQYF
D: NA; size: NA; V: TRBV27; J: TRBJ2-3; DNA: TGTGCCAGCAGTTTATCGAGGGGATATACGCAGTATTTT; CDR3: CASSLSRGYTQYF
D: NA; size: NA; V: TRBV21-1; J: TRBJ2-3; DNA: NA; CDR3: CASSKSGGGVAGGTDTQYF
D: TRBD1; size: few; V: TRBV7-2; J: TRBJ2-3; DNA: TGTGCCAGCAGCTCGGGACAGGGGACAGATACGCAGTATTTT; CDR3: CASSSGQGTDTQYF
D: NA; size: few; V: TRBV7-9; J: TRBJ1-2; DNA: TGTGCCAGCAGCTTAGGAACCTATGGCTACACCTTC; CDR3: CASSLGTYGYTF
D: NA; size: few; V: TRBV7-2; J: TRBJ2-7; DNA: TGTGCCAGCAGCTCCTTAGAGCGCCCCTACGAGCAGTACTTC; CDR3: CASSSLERPYEQYF
D: NA; size: once; V: TRBV19; J: TRBJ1-2; DNA: TGTGCCAGTAGTATTCGAGGGTGGAACTATGGCTACACCTTC; CDR3: CASSIRGWNYGYTF
D: TRBD1; size: many; V: TRBV7-2; J: TRBJ2-1; DNA: TGTGCCAGCAGCTTAATGGGGACAGGGGCTCACAATGAGCAGTTCTTC; CDR3: CASSLMGTGAHNEQFF
D: TRBD1; size: NA; V: TRBV19; J: TRBJ2-6; DNA: TGTGCCAGTAGTACCGACAGGGGCCACTCTGGGGCCAACGTCCTGACTTTC; CDR3: CASSTDRGHSGANVLTF
D: TRBD2; size: NA; V: TRBV27; J: TRBJ2-3; DNA: TGTGCCAGCAGTCGACAGGGACTAGCCAGCACAGATACGCAGTATTTT; CDR3: CASSRQGLASTDTQYF
D: NA; size: few; V: TRBV30; J: TRBJ2-7; DNA: TGTGCCTGGAGCGCATCCCCAACAGCGAACTACGAGCAGTACTTC; CDR3: CAWSASPTANYEQYF
D: NA; size: few; V: TRBV5-1; J: TRBJ2-2; DNA: TGCGCCAGCAGCTTGAGGCAGGCGAACACCGGGGAGCTGTTTTTT; CDR3: CASSLRQANTGELFF
D: NA; size: NA; V: TRBV28; J: TRBJ1-3; DNA: TGTGCCAGCAGTTGGGACGGGGGTTACGGAAACACCATATATTTT; CDR3: CASSWDGGYGNTIYF
D: NA; size: few; V: TRBV7-9; J: TRBJ2-2; DNA: TGTGCCAGCAGCTTAATTTACACCGGGGAGCTGTTTTTT; CDR3: CASSLIYTGELFF
D: NA; size: NA; V: TRBV7-2; J: TRBJ2-7; DNA: TGTGCCAGCAGCCCGGGGACGGGGGAGCAGTACTTC; CDR3: CASSPGTGEQYF
D: TRBD1; size: few; V: TRBV4-3; J: TRBJ1-2; DNA: TGCGCCAGCAGCCAAGATGAGGGACAGGGACTTTATGGCTACACCTTC; CDR3: CASSQDEGQGLYGYTF
D: TRBD2; size: NA; V: TRBV10-3; J: TRBJ2-3; DNA: TGTGCCATCAGGCCAGCGGGGGGGAGCACAGATACGCAGTATTTT; CDR3: CAIRPAGGSTDTQYF
D: NA; size: few; V: TRBV6-5; J: TRBJ1-2; DNA: TGTGCCAGCAGCCCGGATCGGTTGGGCAGGGGCTACACCTTC; CDR3: CASSPDRLGRGYTF
D: NA; size: few; V: TRBV6-5; J: TRBJ1-2; DNA: TGTGCCAGCAAAGTGTCATTCCTTGGTTATGGCTACACCTTC; CDR3: CASKVSFLGYGYTF
D: NA; size: few; V: TRBV7-2; J: TRBJ2-3; DNA: TGTGCCAGCAGCACGCCGGGACACACAGATACGCAGTATTTT; CDR3: CASSTPGHTDTQYF
D: NA; size: many; V: TRBV28; J: TRBJ2-7; DNA: TGTGCCAGCAGAGGCGGAACCGCCTACGAGCAGTACTTC; CDR3: CASRGGTAYEQYF
D: TRBD2; size: NA; V: TRBV7-9; J: TRBJ2-3; DNA: TGTGCCAGCAGCTATGCGGGGGGTACGCAGTATTTT; CDR3: CASSYAGGTQYF
D: NA; size: NA; V: TRBV19; J: TRBJ1-6; DNA: TGTGCCAGTAGTAATACAGCGGGGCGTTCACCCCTCCACTTT; CDR3: CASSNTAGRSPLHF
D: TRBD1; size: NA; V: TRBV11-2; J: TRBJ2-1; DNA: TGTGCCAGCAGGTACAGGGGATCCTCCTACAATGAGCAGTTCTTC; CDR3: CASRYRGSSYNEQFF